The source of this T cell receptor beta chain is a study of tumor-infiltrating lymphocytes in localized non-small cell lung cancer. The germline V gene has CDR1 GTSNPN and CDR2 SVGIG (reference sequence). The ends were cut back, 4 bases at V and 0 bases at J, with 15 bases in the middle. This CDR3 has 15 amino acids. TCRdb's table, derived via immunoSEQ multiplex PCR, lists solely in-frame clones and lacks some. Among about 12,000 clones, around 80% were seen once, and the ten largest hold roughly 12%. The specimen sequenced was lung tumor tissue. The chain carries TRBV30 and TRBJ1-1, with D perhaps matching TRBD1 (6 bases). The sequence was obtained from a human donor with non-small cell lung cancer. The CDR3: CAWTRITGLNTEAFF. Written as DNA, the CDR3 is TGTGCCTGGACACGGATAACAGGGCTGAACACTGAAGCTTTCTTT.